The present T cell receptor beta chain was sequenced within a study of post-analysis software for immune sequencing data. About the study: Disease courses included relapsing-remitting, secondary progressive and progressive-relapsing multiple sclerosis. Points from the study as a whole: TRBV5-6, TRBV5-1 and TRBV20-1 belonged to a set of about five TRBV segments that were more frequent in patients than controls. Significantly decreased normalized Chao1 diversity was recorded for multiple sclerosis patients relative to controls.

TCR beta cDNA libraries included unique molecular identifiers. Out of about 1 to 11 million T cells, 470,000 or so cDNA molecules were generated. One entry per CDR3 protein, called by TCRdb with MiXCR from the PCR reads. Here the sample spans about 540,000 distinct CDR3 sequences, 30% to 40% being singletons. V shed 5 bases and J shed 1 base, with 14 bases lying between them. From germline, CDR1 is SNHLY and CDR2 FYNNEI. The CDR3 spans 15 residues. Points on this clonotype: What it recognizes is unknown.

J is TRBJ1-1 and V is TRBV2; D gene ambiguous. This TCR came from a girl aged 2 to 17 with multiple sclerosis. Specimen: blood. CDR3 loop: CASSKRTGGNTEAFF. The CDR3 DNA reads TGTGCCAGCAGTAAACGGACGGGCGGGAACACTGAAGCTTTCTTT.